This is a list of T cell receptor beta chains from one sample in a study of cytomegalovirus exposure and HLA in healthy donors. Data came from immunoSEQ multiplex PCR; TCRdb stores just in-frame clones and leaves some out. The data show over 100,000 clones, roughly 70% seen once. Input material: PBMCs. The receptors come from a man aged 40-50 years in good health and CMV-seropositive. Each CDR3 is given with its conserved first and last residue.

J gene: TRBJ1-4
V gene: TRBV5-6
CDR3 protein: CASSLGVRQNEKLFF

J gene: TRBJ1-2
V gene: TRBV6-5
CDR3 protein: CASSLGPDRRRGYTF

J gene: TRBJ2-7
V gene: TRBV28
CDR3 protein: CASSLDRTYEQYF

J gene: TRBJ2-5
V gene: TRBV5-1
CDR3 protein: CASSLGQGAETQYF

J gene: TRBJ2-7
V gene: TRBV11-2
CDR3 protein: CASSPEGLAGVEQYF

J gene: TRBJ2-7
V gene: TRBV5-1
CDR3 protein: CASSLDRGEQYF

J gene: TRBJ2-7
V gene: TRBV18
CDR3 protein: CASSGARQGPVSYEQYF

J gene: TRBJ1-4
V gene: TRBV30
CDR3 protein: CAWSLTGEWGSTNEKLFF

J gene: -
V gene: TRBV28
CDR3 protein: CATHTLARAYEQYF

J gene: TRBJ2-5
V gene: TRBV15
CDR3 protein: CATSRSGTGVIETQYF

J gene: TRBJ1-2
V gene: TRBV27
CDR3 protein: CASSSQDHGYTF

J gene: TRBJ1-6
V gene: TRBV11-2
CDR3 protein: CASRGQGWDSPLHF

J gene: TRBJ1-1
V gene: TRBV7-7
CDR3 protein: CASRTKGVGWTEAFF

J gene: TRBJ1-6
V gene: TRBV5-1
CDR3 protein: CASSFGTSFDSPLHF

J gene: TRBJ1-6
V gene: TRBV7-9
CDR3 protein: CASSFLGPTPRHIGSPLHF

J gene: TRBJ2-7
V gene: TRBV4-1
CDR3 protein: CASSQGSLSYEQYF

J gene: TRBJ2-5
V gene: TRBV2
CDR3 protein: CASLAGETQYF

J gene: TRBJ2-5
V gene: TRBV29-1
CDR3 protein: CSASQETQYF

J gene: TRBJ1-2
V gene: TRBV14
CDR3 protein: CASSQGFRDRARNGDGYTF

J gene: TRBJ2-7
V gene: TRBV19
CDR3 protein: CATSPGTARVEQYF

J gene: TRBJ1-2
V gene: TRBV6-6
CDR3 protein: CASVPQVNYGYTF

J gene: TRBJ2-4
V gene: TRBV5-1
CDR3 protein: CASTSTSGGNIQYF

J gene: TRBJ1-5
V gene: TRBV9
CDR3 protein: CASSVGTGRDNQPQHF

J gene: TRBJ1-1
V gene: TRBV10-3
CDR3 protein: CAISEVRGGTEAFF

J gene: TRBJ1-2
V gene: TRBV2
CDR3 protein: CASSPSPNYGYTF

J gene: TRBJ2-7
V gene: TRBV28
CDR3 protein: CASGTGAPYEQYF

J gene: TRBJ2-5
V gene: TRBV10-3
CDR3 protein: CAISEWPSSGKTQYF

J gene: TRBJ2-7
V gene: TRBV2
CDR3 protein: CASRTVYEQYF

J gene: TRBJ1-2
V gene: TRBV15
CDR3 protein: CATSRDLIGEGQARNYGYTF

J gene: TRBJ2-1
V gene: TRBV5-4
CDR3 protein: CASRRWREGPYNEQFF

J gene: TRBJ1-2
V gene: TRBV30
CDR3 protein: CAWSTRTGKSGYTF

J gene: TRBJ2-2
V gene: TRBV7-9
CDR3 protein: CASSYGLTNTGELFF

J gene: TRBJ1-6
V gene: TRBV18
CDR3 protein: CASSLSRETAYNSPLHF

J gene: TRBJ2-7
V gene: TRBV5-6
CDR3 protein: CASSKLGQGAHEQYF

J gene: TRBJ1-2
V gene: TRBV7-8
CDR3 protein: CASSLAGVYGYTF

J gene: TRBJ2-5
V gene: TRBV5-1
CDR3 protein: CASSLGSQLRRGETQYF

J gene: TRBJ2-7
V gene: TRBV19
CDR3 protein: CASSLNPGGRAQYF

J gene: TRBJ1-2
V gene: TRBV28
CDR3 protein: CATLLLAANYGYTF

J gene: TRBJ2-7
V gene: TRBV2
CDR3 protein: CASSIAGRGRNYEQYF

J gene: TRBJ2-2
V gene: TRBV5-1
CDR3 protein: CASRLAGDGTGELFF

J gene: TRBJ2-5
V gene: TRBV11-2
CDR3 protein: CASSLGGRGQETQYF

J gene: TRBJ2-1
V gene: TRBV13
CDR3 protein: CASSLGPLGYDEQFF

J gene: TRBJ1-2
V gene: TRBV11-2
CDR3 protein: CASSMDTTNYGYTF

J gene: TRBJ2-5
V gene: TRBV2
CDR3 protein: CASSVTAGGGETQYF

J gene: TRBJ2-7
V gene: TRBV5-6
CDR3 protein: CASSLGLAGNNYEQYF

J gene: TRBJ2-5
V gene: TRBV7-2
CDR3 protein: CASSLAGGPRVTETQYF